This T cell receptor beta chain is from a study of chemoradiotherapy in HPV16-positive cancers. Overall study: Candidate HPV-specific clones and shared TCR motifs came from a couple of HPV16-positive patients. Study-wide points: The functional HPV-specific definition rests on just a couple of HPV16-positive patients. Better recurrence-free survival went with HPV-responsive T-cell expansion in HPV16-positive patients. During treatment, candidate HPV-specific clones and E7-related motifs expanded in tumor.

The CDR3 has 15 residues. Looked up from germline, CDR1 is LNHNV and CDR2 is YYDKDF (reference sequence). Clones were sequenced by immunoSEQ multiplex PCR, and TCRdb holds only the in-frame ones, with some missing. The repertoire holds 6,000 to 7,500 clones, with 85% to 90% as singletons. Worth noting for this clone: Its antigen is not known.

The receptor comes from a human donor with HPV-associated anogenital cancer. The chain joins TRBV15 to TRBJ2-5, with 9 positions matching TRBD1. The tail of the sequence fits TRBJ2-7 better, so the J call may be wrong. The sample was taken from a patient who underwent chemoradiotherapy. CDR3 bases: TGTGCCACCAGCAGATCCCGGGACAGGGCCCACGAGCAGTACTTC. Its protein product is CATSRSRDRAHEQYF.